This TCR beta chain was obtained from a study of cytotoxic CD8 clonotypes in ibrutinib-treated CLL. V lost 5 bases, J lost 7 bases, and 9 bases lay in between. Looked up from germline, CDR1 is WSHSY and CDR2 is SAAADI. The CDR3 spans 11 residues. TCR beta libraries used about 2 micrograms of DNA from cryopreserved PBMCs. General observations from the study: Under treatment, the uncommon public clonotypes either contracted or remained stable. At progression, clonality fell back toward baseline after rising at ibrutinib response.

Data came from immunoSEQ multiplex PCR; TCRdb stores just in-frame clones and leaves some out. The table shows hundreds of thousands of clones, with approximately 67% occurring only once. This clone appeared once. Antigen unknown. The TCR was taken from a human donor with chronic lymphocytic leukemia. Sequencing was performed on PBMCs, taken after 36 months of ibrutinib treatment. The rearrangement links TRBV10-2 to TRBJ2-7; D possibly corresponds to TRBD1 (6 bases). The CDR3 sequence: CASSLGQEQYF. In DNA, the CDR3 is TGCGCCAGCAGTCTAGGACAGGAGCAGTACTTC.